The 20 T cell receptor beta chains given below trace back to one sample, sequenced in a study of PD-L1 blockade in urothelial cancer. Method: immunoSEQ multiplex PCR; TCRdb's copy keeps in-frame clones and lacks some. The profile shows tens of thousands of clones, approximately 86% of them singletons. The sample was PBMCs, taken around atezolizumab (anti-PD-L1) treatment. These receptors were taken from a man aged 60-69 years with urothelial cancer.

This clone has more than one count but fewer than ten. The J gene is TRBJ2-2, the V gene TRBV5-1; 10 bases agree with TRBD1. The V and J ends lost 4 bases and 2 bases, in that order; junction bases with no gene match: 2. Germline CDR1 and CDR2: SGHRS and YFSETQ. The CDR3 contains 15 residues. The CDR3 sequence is CASSGQGGNTGELFF. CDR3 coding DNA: TGCGCCAGCAGCGGACAGGGGGGAAACACCGGGGAGCTGTTTTTT.

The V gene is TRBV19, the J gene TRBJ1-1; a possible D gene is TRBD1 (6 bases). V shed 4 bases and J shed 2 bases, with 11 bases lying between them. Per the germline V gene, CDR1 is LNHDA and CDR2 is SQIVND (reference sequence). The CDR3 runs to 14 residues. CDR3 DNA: TGTGCCAGTAGTACAGGGGCCAGAAACACTGAAGCTTTCTTT. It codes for CASSTGARNTEAFF.

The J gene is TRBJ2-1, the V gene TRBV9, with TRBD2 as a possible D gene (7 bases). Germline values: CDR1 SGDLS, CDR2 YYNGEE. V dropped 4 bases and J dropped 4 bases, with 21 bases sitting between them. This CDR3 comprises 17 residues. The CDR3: CASSIHGGGSGYNEQFF. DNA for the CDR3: TGTGCCAGCAGCATCCATGGGGGCGGGAGTGGGTACAATGAGCAGTTCTTC.

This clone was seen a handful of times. The CDR3 bases are TGTGCCGCGAGAGAGGGGACAGGACGGGGCTACACCTTC. Residues: CAAREGTGRGYTF. The V gene is TRBV6-5, the J gene TRBJ1-2; 8 bases agree with TRBD1. Germline assignment: CDR1 MNHEY and CDR2 SVGAGI. This CDR3 spans 13 amino acids. Unmatched junction bases numbered 13, after V lost 11 bases and J lost 8 bases.

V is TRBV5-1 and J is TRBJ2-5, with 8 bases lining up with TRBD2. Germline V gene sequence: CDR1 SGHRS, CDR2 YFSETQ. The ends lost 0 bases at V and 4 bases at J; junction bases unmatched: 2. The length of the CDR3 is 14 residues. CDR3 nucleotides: TGCGCCAGCAGCTTGGGTGCGGGGGGAGAGACCCAGTACTTC. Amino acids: CASSLGAGGETQYF.

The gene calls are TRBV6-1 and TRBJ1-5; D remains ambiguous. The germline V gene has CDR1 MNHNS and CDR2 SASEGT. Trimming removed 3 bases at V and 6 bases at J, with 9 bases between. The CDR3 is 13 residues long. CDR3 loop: CASSDEVLQPQHF. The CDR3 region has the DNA TGTGCCAGCAGTGATGAGGTTCTTCAGCCCCAGCATTTT.

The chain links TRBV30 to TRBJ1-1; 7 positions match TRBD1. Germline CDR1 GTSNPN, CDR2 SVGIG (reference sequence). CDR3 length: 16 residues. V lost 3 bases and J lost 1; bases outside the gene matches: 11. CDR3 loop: CAWRFGGGAGNTEAFF. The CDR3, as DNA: TGTGCCTGGAGGTTTGGAGGGGGCGCGGGGAACACTGAAGCTTTCTTT.

The CDR3 sequence: CASSPNRDRPWQFF. In nucleotides, the CDR3 is TGTGCCAGCAGCCCTAACCGGGACAGACCATGGCAGTTCTTC. V gene TRBV6-5 combines with J gene TRBJ2-1; TRBD1 matches 7 bases. In germline, CDR1 is MNHEY, CDR2 SVGAGI. V trimming: 6 bases; J trimming: 12 bases; junction bases outside the gene matches: 14. The CDR3 loop spans 14 amino acids.

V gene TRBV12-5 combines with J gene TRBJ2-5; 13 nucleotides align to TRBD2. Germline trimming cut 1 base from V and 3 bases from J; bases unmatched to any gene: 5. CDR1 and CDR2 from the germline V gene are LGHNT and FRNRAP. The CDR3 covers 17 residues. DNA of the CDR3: TGTGCTAGTGGTTTGGGACTAGCGGGGGGTTGGGAAGAGACCCAGTACTTC. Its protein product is CASGLGLAGGWEETQYF.

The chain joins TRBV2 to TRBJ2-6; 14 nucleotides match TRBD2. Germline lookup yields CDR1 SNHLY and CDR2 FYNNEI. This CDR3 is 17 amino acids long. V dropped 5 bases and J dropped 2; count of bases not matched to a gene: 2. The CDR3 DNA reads TGTGCCAGCAGTCGACTAGCGGGGGGGCCTGGGGCCAACGTCCTGACTTTC. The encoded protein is CASSRLAGGPGANVLTF. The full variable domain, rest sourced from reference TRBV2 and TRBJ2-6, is EPEVTQTPSHQVTQMGQEVILRCVPISNHLYFYWYRQILGQKVEFLVSFYNNEISEKSEIFDDQFSVERPDGSNFTLKIRSTKLEDSAMYFCASSRLAGGPGANVLTFGAGSRLTVL.

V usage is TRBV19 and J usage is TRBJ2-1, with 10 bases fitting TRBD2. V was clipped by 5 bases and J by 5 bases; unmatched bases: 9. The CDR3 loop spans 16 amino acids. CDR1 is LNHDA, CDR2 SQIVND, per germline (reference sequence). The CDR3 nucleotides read TGTGCCAGTAGTGCCTCAGCGGGAGGGCCGAACAATGAGCAGTTCTTC. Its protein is CASSASAGGPNNEQFF.

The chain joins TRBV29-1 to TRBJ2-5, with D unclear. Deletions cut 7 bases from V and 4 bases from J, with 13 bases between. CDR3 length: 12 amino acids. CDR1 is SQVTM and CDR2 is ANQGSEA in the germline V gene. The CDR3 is CSARRQAETQYF. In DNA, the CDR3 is TGCAGCGCTCGCCGACAAGCAGAGACCCAGTACTTC.

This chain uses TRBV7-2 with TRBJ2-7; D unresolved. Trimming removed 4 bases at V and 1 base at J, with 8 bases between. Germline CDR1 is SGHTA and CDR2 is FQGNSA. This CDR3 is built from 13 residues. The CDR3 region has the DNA TGTGCCAGCAGCTCCCGAACTTCCTACGAGCAGTACTTC. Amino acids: CASSSRTSYEQYF.

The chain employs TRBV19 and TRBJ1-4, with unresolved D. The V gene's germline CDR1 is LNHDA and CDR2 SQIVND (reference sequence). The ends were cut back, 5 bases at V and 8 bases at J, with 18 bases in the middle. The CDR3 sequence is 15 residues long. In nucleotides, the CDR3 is TGTGCCAGTAGTGGATCCCACAGTTACGTCGAAAAACTGTTTTTT. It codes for CASSGSHSYVEKLFF.

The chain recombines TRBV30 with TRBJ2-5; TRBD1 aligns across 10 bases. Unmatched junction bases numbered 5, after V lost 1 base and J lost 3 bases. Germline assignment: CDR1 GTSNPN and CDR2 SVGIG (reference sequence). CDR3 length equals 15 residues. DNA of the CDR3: TGTGCCTGGAGTGCCGGGGACAGGGGAAAAGAGACCCAGTACTTC. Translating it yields CAWSAGDRGKETQYF.

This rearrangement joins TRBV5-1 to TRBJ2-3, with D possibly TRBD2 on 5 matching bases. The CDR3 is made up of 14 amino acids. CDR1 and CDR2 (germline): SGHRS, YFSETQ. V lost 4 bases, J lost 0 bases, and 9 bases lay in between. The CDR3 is CASSGEGSTDTQYF. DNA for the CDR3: TGCGCCAGCAGCGGAGAGGGTAGCACAGATACGCAGTATTTT.

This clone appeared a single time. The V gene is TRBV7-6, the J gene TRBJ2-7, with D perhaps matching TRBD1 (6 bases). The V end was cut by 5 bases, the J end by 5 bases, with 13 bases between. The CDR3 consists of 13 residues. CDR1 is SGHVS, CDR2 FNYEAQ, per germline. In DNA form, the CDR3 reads TGTGCCAGCAGCCTACGACAGGAAGACGAGCAGTACTTC. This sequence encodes CASSLRQEDEQYF.

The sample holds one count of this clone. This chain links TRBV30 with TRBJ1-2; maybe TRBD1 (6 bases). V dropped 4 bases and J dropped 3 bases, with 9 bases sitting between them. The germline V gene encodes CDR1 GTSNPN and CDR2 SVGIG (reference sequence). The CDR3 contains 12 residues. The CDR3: CAWTGEDYGYTF. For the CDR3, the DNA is TGTGCCTGGACAGGGGAAGACTATGGCTACACCTTC.

The chain's CDR3 is CASSDSTSTGELFF. DNA for the CDR3: TGTGCCAGCAGTGACTCCACTAGTACCGGGGAGCTGTTTTTT. The V call is TRBV6-4, the J call TRBJ2-2; possibly TRBD2 for D (5 bases). The CDR3 runs 14 residues. Trimming cost V 0 bases and J 5 bases, with 7 bases left between them. From germline, CDR1 is MRHNA and CDR2 SNTAGT.

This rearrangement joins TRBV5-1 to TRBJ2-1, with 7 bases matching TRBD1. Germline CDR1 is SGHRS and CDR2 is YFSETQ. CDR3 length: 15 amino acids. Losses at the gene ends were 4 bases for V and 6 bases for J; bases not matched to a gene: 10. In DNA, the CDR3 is TGCGCCAGCAGCCAGGGGCGACAGGGACCCAATGAGCAGTTCTTC. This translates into CASSQGRQGPNEQFF. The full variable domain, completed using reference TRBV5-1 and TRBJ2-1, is KAGVTQTPRYLIKTRGQQVTLSCSPISGHRSVSWYQQTPGQGLQFLFEYFSETQRNKGNFPGRFSGRQFSNSRSEMNVSTLELGDSALYLCASSQGRQGPNEQFFGPGTRLTVL.